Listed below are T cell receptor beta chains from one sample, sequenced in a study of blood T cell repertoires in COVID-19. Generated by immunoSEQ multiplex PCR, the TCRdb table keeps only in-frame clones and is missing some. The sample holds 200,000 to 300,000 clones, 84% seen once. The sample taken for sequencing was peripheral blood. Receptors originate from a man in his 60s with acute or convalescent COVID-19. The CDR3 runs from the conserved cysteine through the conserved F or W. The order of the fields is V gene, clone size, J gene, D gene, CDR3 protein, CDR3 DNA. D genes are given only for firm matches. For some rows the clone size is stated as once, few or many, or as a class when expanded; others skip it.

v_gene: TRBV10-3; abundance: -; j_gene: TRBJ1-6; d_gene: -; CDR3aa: CAIKGQSGSPLHF; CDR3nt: TGTGCCATCAAGGGACAAAGTGGTTCACCCCTCCACTTT
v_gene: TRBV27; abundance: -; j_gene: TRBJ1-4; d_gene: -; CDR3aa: CASSSYTSSEKLFF; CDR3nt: TGTGCCAGCAGTTCCTACACTAGTAGTGAAAAACTGTTTTTT
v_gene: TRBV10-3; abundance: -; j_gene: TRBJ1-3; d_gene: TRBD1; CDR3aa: CAISQGARGNTIYF; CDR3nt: TGTGCCATCAGTCAGGGGGCCCGTGGAAACACCATATATTTT
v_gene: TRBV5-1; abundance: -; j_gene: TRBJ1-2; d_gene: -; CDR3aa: CASRTGNYGYTF; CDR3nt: TGCGCCAGCCGTACAGGGAACTATGGCTACACCTTC
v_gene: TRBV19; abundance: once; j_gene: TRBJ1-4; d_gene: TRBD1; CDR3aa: CASSTNRGTVATNEKLFF; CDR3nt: TGTGCCAGTAGTACGAACCGCGGGACAGTTGCAACTAATGAAAAACTGTTTTTT
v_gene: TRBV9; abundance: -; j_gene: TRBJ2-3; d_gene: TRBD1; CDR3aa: CASSVAAGQGLDTQYF; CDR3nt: TGTGCCAGCAGCGTAGCCGCGGGACAGGGGTTAGATACGCAGTATTTT
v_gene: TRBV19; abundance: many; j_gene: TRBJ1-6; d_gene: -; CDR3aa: CASSMGGNNSPLHF; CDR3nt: TGTGCCAGTAGTATGGGGGGAAATAATTCACCCCTCCACTTT
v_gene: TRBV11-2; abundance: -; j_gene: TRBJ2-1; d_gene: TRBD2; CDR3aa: CASSVASGSARNEQFF; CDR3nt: TGTGCCAGCAGCGTCGCTAGCGGGAGTGCAAGAAATGAGCAGTTCTTC
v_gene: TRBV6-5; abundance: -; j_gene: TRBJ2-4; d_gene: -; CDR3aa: CASSYRLTQNIQYF; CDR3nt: TGTGCCAGCAGTTACAGACTGACCCAAAACATTCAGTACTTC
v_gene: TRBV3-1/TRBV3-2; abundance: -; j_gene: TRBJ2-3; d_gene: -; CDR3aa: CASSQYSPDTQYF; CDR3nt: TGTGCCAGCAGCCAATACTCCCCAGATACGCAGTATTTT
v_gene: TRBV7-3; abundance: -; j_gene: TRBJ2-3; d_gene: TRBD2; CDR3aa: CASSFAGTNGDTQYF; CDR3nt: TGTGCCAGCAGCTTCGCCGGGACTAACGGAGATACGCAGTATTTT
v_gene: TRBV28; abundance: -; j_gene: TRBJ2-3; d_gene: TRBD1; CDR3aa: CASSRNRDRATDTQYF; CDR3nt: TGTGCCAGCAGTAGAAACCGGGACAGGGCCACAGATACGCAGTATTTT
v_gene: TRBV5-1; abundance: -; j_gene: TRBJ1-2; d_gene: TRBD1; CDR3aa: CASSAGTGLYGYTF; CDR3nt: TGCGCCAGCAGCGCCGGGACAGGGCTCTATGGCTACACCTTC
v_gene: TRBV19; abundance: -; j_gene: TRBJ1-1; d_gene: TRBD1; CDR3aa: CASSADRVVGAFF; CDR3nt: TGTGCCAGTAGTGCGGACAGGGTGGTTGGAGCTTTCTTT
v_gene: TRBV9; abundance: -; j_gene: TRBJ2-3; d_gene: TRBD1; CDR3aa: CASSVGRTGLTDTQYF; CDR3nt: TGTGCCAGCAGCGTAGGCAGGACAGGGCTCACAGATACGCAGTATTTT
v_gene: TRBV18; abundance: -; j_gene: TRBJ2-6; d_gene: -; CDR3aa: CAIPPLGPGANVLTF; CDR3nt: TGTGCCATCCCCCCTCTGGGGCCTGGGGCCAACGTCCTGACTTTC
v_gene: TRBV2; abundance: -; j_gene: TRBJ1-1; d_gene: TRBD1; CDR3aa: CASSEAKTGPLNTEAFF; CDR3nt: TGTGCCAGCAGTGAAGCGAAGACAGGGCCCCTGAACACTGAAGCTTTCTTT
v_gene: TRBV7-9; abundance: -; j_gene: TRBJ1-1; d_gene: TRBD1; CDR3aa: CASSSSRLRQGLNTEAFF; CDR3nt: TGTGCCAGCAGCTCCTCGCGTCTTAGACAGGGTTTGAACACTGAAGCTTTCTTT
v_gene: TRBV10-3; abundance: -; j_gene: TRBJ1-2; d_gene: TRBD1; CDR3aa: CAISESDRLLNYGYTF; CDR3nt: TGTGCCATCAGTGAGTCGGACAGGCTCCTTAACTATGGCTACACCTTC
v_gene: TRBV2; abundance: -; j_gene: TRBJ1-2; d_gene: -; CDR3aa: CASSEARAAYTF; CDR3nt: TGTGCCAGCAGTGAAGCGCGGGCAGCCTACACCTTC
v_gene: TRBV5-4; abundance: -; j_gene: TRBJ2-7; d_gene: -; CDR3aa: CASSYPAGEQYF; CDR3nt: TGTGCCAGCAGCTACCCCGCCGGCGAGCAGTACTTC
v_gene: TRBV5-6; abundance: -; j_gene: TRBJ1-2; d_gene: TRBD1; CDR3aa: CASATGGSNYGYTF; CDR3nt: TGTGCCAGCGCCACAGGGGGGTCGAACTATGGCTACACCTTC
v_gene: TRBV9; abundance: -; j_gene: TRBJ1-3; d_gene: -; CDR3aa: CASSTAQGSGNTIYF; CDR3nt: TGTGCCAGCAGCACCGCCCAGGGCTCTGGAAACACCATATATTTT
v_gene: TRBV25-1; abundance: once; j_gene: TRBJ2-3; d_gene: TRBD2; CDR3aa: CASSELAGGTQYF; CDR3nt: TGTGCCAGCAGTGAATTAGCGGGAGGTACGCAGTATTTT
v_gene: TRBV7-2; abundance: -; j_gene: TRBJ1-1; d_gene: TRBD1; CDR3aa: CASSIDRGEATEAFF; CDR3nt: TGTGCCAGCAGCATCGACAGGGGGGAGGCCACTGAAGCTTTCTTT
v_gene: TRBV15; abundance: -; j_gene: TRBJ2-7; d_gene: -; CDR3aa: CATSTGAVGPGEQYF; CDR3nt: TGTGCCACCAGCACTGGGGCCGTAGGCCCGGGCGAGCAGTACTTC
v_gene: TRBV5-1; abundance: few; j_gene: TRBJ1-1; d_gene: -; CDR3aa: CASSWGPGADTEAFF; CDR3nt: TGCGCCAGCAGCTGGGGTCCGGGAGCGGACACTGAAGCTTTCTTT
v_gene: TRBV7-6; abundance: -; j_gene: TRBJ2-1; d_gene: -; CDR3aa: CASSPAQREQFF; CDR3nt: TGTGCCAGCAGCCCCGCGCAGCGTGAGCAGTTCTTC
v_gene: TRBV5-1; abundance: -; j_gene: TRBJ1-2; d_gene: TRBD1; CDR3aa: CASSPNPTGAIGGYTF; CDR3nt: TGCGCCAGCAGCCCCAATCCCACAGGGGCTATTGGGGGCTACACCTTC
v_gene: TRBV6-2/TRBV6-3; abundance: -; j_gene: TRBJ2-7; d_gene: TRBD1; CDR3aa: CASSYSTGGQGEQYF; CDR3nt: TGTGCCAGCAGTTACTCGACGGGCGGACAGGGCGAGCAGTACTTC
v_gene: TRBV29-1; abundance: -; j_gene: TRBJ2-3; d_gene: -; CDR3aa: CSVHPLGLRTDTQYF; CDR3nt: TGCAGCGTTCATCCACTGGGACTTCGCACAGATACGCAGTATTTT
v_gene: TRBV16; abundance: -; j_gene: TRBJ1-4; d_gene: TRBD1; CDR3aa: CASSGPGTAYEKLFF; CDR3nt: TGTGCCAGCAGCGGACCCGGGACAGCCTATGAAAAACTGTTTTTT
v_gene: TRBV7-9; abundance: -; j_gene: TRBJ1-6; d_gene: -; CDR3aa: CASSPGVPSNSPLHF; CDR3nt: TGTGCCAGCAGCCCAGGGGTACCCAGTAATTCACCCCTCCACTTT
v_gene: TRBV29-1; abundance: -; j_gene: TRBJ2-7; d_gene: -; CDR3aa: CSVEDKLGQSYEQYF; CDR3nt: TGCAGCGTTGAAGATAAGTTGGGACAATCCTACGAGCAGTACTTC
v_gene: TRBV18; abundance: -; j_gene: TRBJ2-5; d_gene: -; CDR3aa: CASSPPGQQETQYF; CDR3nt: TGTGCCAGCTCACCACCTGGACAGCAAGAGACCCAGTACTTC
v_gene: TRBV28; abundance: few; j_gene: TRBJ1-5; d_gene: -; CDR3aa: CASSDPRGSNQPQHF; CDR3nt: TGTGCCAGCAGTGACCCTCGAGGTAGCAATCAGCCCCAGCATTTT
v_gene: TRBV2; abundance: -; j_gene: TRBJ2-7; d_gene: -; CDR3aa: CASSETVYEQYF; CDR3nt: TGTGCCAGCAGTGAAACGGTGTACGAGCAGTACTTC
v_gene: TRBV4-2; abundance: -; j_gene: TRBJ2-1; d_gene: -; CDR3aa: CASSPRTTNNEQFF; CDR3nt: TGTGCCAGCAGCCCAAGGACTACCAACAATGAGCAGTTCTTC
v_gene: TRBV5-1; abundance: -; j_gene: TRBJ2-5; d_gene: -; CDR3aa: CASSSGDRGGETQYF; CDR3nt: TGCGCCAGCAGCTCGGGCGACAGGGGAGGGGAGACCCAGTACTTC
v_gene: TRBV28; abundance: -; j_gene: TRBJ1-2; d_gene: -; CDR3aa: CASSLWDRSYGYTF; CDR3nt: TGTGCCAGCAGTTTATGGGACAGATCCTATGGCTACACCTTC
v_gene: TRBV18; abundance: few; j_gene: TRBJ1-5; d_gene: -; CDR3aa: CASSPPEGDNQPQHF; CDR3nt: TGTGCCAGCTCACCACCGGAAGGGGACAATCAGCCCCAGCATTTT
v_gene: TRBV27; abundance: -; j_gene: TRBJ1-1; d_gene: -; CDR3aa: CASSWTSGNTEAFF; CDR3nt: TGTGCCAGCAGTTGGACTTCCGGGAACACTGAAGCTTTCTTT
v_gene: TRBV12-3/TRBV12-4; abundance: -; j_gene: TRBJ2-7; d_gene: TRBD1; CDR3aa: CASSSSTGSEQYF; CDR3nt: TGTGCCAGCAGTTCCTCGACAGGGAGCGAGCAGTACTTC
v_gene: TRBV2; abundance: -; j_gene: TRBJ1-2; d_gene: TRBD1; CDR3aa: CASRDQGDYGYTF; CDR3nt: TGTGCCAGCAGGGACCAGGGGGACTATGGCTACACCTTC
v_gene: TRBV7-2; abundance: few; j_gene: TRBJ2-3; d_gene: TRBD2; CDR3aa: CASSSSVAGEGDTQYF; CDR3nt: TGTGCCAGCAGCTCCTCAGTAGCGGGAGAGGGAGATACGCAGTATTTT
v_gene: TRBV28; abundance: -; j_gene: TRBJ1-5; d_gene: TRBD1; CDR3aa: CASRFWTGDQPQHF; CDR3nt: TGTGCCAGCAGATTCTGGACAGGGGATCAGCCCCAGCATTTT
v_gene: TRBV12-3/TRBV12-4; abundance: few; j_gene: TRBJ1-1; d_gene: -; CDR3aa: CASSPAPRAEAFF; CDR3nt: TGTGCCAGCAGTCCCGCCCCGAGAGCTGAAGCTTTCTTT
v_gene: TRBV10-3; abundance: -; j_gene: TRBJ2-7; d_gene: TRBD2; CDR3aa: CAISELAGVNEQYF; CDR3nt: TGTGCCATCAGTGAGCTAGCGGGAGTTAACGAGCAGTACTTC
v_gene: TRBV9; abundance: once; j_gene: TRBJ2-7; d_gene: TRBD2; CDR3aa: CASSANLAGGPYEQYF; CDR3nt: TGTGCCAGCAGCGCCAACCTAGCGGGGGGGCCCTACGAGCAGTACTTC
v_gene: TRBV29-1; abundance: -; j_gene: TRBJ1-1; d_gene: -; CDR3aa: CSVDQDLNTEAFF; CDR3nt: TGCAGCGTTGACCAGGACTTGAACACTGAAGCTTTCTTT
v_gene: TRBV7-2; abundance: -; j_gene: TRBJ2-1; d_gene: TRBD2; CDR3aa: CASSLVTSGHNEQFF; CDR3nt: TGTGCCAGCAGCTTAGTGACTAGCGGCCACAATGAGCAGTTCTTC
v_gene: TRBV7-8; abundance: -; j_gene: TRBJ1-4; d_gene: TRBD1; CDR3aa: CASSFGADRGDEKLFF; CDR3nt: TGTGCCAGCAGCTTCGGCGCAGACAGGGGGGATGAAAAACTGTTTTTT
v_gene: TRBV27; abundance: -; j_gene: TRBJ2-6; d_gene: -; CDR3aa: CASKAGSSSGANVLTF; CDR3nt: TGTGCCAGCAAAGCAGGGTCGAGCTCTGGGGCCAACGTCCTGACTTTC